These T cell receptor beta chains were read from a single sample in a study of technical replicates of blood from a handful of donors. Measured with immunoSEQ multiplex PCR; TCRdb has only the in-frame clones, and not every one. This sample has approximately 95,000 clones, with approximately 95% found just once. Sequenced sample: T cells isolated from PBMCs. The receptors here all came from a human donor in good health. Both conserved end residues are part of each CDR3. A D gene is named only where the DNA matches it firmly. The size of a clone is reported for some rows only, either as once, few or many, or as a class for expanded clones.

v_call	clone_size	d_call	j_call	cdr3_length	cdr3_nt	cdr3_aa
TRBV4-1	.	.	TRBJ1-1	13	TGCGCCAGCAGCGATTACAGGGACACTGAAGCTTTCTTT	CASSDYRDTEAFF
TRBV19	.	.	TRBJ1-4	13	TGTGCCAGTGGATGGGGGGGGAATGAAAAACTGTTTTTT	CASGWGGNEKLFF
TRBV19	once	TRBD1	TRBJ1-3	20	TGTGCCAGTATCATGCGGGGGACAGGGGGTGATCTCACCTCTGGAAACACCATATATTTT	CASIMRGTGGDLTSGNTIYF
TRBV6-5	once	.	TRBJ2-5	12	TGTGCCAGCAGCTCCCAGGGAGAGACCCAGTACTTC	CASSSQGETQYF
TRBV30	.	.	TRBJ1-2	17	TGTGCCTGGAGTATTTCTTCACCCCGACAGTCAGTCTATGGCTACACCTTC	CAWSISSPRQSVYGYTF
TRBV7-2	.	.	TRBJ2-3	15	TGTGCCAGCAGCTTGGGCCTATCCTACACAGATACGCAGTATTTT	CASSLGLSYTDTQYF
TRBV5-5	.	.	TRBJ1-1	15	TGTGCCAGCAGCTCGAGGTGGGGGGTGAACACTGAAGCTTTCTTT	CASSSRWGVNTEAFF
TRBV19	.	.	TRBJ2-7	15	TGTACCAGTAGTAAGAGACAGGCGATAAACTACGAGCAGTACTTC	CTSSKRQAINYEQYF
TRBV7-8	.	.	TRBJ1-1	14	TGTGCCAGCAGCTACAGGGCCAGAGGCACTGAAGCTTTCTTT	CASSYRARGTEAFF
TRBV9	.	.	TRBJ1-2	14	TGTGCCAGCAGCGTAGCGTTATCTAACTATGGCTACACCTTC	CASSVALSNYGYTF
TRBV5-4	.	TRBD2	TRBJ2-4	14	TGTGCCAGCAGCTATAGCGGGATGGGCTTCATTCAGTACTTC	CASSYSGMGFIQYF